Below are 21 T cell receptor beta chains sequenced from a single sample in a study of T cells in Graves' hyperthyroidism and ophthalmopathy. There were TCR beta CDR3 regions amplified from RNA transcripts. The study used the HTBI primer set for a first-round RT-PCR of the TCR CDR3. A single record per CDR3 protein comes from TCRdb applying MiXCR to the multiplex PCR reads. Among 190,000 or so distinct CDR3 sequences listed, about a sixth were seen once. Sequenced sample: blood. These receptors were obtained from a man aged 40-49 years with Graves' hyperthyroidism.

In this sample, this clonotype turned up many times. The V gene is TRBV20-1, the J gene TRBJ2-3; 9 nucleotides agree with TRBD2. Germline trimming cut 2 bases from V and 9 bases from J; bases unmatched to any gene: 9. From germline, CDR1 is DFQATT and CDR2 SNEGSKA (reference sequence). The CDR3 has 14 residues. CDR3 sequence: CSARLAGNLGTQYF. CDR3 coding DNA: TGCAGTGCTAGACTAGCGGGGAACCTTGGGACGCAGTATTTT.

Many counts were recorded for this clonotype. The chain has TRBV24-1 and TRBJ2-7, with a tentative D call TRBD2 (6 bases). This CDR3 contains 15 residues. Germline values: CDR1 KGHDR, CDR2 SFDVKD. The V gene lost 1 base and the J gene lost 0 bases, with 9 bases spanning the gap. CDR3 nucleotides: TGTGCCACCAGTGATTTCAGTAGCGGCTCCTACGAGCAGTACTTC. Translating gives CATSDFSSGSYEQYF.

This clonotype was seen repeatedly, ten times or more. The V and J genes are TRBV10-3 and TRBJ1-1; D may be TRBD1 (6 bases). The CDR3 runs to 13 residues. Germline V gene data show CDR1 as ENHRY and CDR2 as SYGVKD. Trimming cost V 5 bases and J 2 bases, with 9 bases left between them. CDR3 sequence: CAISWGGNTEAFF. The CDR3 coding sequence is TGTGCCATCAGTTGGGGGGGCAACACTGAAGCTTTCTTT.

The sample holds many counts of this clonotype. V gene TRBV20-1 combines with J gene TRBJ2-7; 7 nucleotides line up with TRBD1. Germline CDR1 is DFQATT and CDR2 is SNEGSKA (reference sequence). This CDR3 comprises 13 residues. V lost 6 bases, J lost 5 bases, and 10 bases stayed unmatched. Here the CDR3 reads CSALNIGGDEQYF. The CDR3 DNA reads TGCAGTGCCCTTAATATAGGGGGCGACGAGCAGTACTTC.

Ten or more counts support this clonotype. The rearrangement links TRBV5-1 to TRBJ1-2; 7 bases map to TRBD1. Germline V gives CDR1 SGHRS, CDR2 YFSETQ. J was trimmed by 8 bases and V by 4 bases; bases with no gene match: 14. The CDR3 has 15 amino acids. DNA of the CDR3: TGCGCCAGCAGCCCCGCCGGGACAGATTTCGGGGGCTACACCTTC. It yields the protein CASSPAGTDFGGYTF.

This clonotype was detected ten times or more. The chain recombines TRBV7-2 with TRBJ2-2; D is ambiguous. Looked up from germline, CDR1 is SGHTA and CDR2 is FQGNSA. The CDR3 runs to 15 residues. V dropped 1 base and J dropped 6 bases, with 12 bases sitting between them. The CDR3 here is CASSLGFIGAGELFF. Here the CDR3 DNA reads TGTGCCAGCAGCTTAGGTTTCATCGGTGCCGGGGAGCTGTTTTTT.

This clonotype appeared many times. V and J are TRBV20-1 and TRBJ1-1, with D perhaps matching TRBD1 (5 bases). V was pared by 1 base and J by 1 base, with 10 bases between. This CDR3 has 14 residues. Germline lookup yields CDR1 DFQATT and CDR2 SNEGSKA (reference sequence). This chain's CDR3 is CSARVRTPNTEAFF. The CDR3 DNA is TGCAGTGCTAGAGTGAGGACACCGAACACTGAAGCTTTCTTT.

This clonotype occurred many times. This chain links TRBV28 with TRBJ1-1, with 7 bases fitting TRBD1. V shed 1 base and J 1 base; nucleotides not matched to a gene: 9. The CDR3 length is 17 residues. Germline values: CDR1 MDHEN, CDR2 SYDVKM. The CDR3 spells CASSLSGYRGENTEAFF. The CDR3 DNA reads TGTGCCAGCAGTTTATCTGGATACAGGGGTGAGAACACTGAAGCTTTCTTT.

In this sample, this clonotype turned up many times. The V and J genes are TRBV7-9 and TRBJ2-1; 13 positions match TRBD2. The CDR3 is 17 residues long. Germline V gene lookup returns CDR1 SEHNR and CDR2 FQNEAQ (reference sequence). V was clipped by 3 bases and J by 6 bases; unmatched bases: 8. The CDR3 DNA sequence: TGTGCCAGCAGCTTTGGACTAGCGGGGGACTCGGTCAATGAGCAGTTCTTC. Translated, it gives CASSFGLAGDSVNEQFF. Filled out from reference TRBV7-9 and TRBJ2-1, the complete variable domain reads DTGVSQNPRHKITKRGQNVTFRCDPISEHNRLYWYRQTLGQGPEFLTYFQNEAQLEKSRLLSDRFSAERPKGSFSTLEIQRTEQGDSAMYLCASSFGLAGDSVNEQFFGPGTRLTVL.

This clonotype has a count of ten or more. The CDR3 loop reads CASSEIHTQYF. The CDR3, as DNA: TGTGCCAGCAGTGAGATTCATACGCAGTATTTT. The chain combines TRBV2 with TRBJ2-3; D is ambiguous. CDR3 length equals 11 residues. The germline gives CDR1 SNHLY, CDR2 FYNNEI. Trimming removed 3 bases from V and 7 bases from J, with 5 bases in between.

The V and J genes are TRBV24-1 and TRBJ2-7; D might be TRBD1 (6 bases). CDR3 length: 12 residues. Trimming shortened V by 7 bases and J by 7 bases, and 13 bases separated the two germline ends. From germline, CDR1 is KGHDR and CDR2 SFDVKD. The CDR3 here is CATRGSGDEQYF. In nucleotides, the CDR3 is TGTGCCACCAGGGGATCAGGGGATGAGCAGTACTTC.

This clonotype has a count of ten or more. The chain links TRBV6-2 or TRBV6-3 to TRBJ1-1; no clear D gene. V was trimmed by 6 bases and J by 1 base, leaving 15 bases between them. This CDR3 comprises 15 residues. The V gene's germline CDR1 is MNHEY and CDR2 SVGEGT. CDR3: CASSLNGIENTEAFF. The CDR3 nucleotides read TGTGCCAGCAGCCTTAACGGAATTGAGAACACTGAAGCTTTCTTT.

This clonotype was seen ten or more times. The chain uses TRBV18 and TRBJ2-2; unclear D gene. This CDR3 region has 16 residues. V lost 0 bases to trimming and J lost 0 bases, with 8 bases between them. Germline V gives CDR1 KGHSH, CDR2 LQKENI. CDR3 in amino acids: CASSPPGSSNTGELFF. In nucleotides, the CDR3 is TGTGCCAGCTCACCACCGGGCAGTTCGAACACCGGGGAGCTGTTTTTT.

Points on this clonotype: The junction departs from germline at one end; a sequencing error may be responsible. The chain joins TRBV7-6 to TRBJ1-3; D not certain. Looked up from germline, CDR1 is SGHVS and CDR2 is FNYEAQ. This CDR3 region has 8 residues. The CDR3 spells CASSLVHF. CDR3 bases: TGTGCCAGCAGCTTAGTTCATTTT.

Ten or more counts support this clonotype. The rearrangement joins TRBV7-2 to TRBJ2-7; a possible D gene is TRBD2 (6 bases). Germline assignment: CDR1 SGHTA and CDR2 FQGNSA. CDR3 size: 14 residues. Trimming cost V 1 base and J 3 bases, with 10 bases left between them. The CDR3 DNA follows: TGTGCCAGCAGCTTAGTTAGCGGAGACTACGAGCAGTACTTC. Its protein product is CASSLVSGDYEQYF.

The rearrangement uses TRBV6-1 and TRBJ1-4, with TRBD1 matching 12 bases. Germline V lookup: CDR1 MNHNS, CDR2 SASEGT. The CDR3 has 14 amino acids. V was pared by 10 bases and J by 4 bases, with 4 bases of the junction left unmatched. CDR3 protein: CAIGTGGFNEKLFF. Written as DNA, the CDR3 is TGTGCCATAGGGACAGGGGGCTTTAATGAAAAACTGTTTTTT.

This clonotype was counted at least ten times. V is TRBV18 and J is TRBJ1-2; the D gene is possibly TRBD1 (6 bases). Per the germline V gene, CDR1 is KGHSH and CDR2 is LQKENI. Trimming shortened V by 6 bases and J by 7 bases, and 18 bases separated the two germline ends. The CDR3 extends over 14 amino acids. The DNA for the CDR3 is TGTGCCAGCTCGGGTAACAGGGATTCCTCTGGCTACACCTTC. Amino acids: CASSGNRDSSGYTF.

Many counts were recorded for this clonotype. The CDR3 DNA reads TGCAGTGCTAGAGGAGACAACACCGGGGAGCTGTTTTTT. This translates into CSARGDNTGELFF. This sequence joins TRBV20-1 and TRBJ2-2, with D hard to call. CDR3 length equals 13 residues. Germline CDR1 and CDR2: DFQATT and SNEGSKA (reference sequence). Deletions cut 1 base from V and 2 bases from J, with 5 bases between.

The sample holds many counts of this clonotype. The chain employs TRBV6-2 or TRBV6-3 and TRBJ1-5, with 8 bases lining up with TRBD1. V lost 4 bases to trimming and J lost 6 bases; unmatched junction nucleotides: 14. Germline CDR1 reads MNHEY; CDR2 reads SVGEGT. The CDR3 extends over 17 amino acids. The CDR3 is CASSSSPPGGFSQPQHF. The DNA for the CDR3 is TGTGCCAGCAGTTCCTCCCCACCAGGGGGCTTTAGTCAGCCCCAGCATTTT.

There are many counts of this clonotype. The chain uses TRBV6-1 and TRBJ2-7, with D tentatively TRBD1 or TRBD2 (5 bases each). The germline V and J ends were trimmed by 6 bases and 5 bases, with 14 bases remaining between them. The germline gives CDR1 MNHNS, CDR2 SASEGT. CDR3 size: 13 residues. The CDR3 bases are TGTGCCAGCAGAAGGGCCCGGGGCCACGAGCAGTACTTC. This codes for CASRRARGHEQYF.

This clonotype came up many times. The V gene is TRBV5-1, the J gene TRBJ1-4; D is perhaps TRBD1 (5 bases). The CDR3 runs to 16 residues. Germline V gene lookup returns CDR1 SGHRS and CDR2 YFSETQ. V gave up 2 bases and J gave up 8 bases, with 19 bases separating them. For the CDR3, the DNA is TGCGCCAGCAGCTTCGTCGGGGGTCGGGTATCCGAAAAACTGTTTTTT. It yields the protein CASSFVGGRVSEKLFF.